This entry concerns a single TCR beta chain. These data are taken from a study of blood T cell repertoires in COVID-19. Looked up from germline, CDR1 is MDHEN and CDR2 is SYDVKM. The CDR3 has 12 amino acids. V lost 10 bases and J lost 7, with 17 bases in between. The data were produced by immunoSEQ multiplex PCR, yet TCRdb's version contains in-frame clones alone and is incomplete. The sample holds approximately 180,000 clones, roughly nine tenths seen once. Sequencing used PBMCs or T cells enriched from blood (not recorded which). This clonotype was sampled from a woman between 40 and 55 years old with acute COVID-19. V and J are TRBV28 and TRBJ2-7, with D perhaps TRBD2 (6 bases). In DNA, the CDR3 is TGTGCCACACTGGCGGGGCTGGGGGAGCAGTACTTC. Residues: CATLAGLGEQYF. Full variable domain (missing parts from reference TRBV28 and TRBJ2-7): DVKVTQSSRYLVKRTGEKVFLECVQDMDHENMFWYRQDPGLGLRLIYFSYDVKMKEKGDIPEGYSVSREKKERFSLILESASTNQTSMYLCATLAGLGEQYFGPGTRLTVT.